This paragraph reports one TCR beta chain. This sample stems from a study of blood T cell repertoires in COVID-19. Study overall: From the United States, Italy and Spain came samples of acute and convalescent COVID-19. From T cells, B-cell-depleted T cells, or PBMCs came the material, which was cDNA or gDNA.

Trimming took off 0 bases at V and 3 bases at J, with 15 bases between the two ends. The CDR3 sequence is 17 residues long. The V gene's germline CDR1 is LGHNT and CDR2 FRNRAP. Study processing details: Reference gene primer amplification gave nucleated cell count estimates. Measured with immunoSEQ multiplex PCR; TCRdb has only the in-frame clones, and not every one. That table gives V, J and clone size, and the DNA gave D and trimming. The table lists more than 95,000 clones, more than 70% of them singletons. What was sequenced was peripheral blood. V usage is TRBV12-5 and J usage is TRBJ1-5, with D maybe TRBD1 (6 bases). The receptor was isolated from a human donor in a cohort sampled during active COVID-19. CDR3 protein: CASGLVDGGLFNQPQHF. DNA for the CDR3: TGTGCTAGTGGTTTGGTAGACGGGGGGCTATTCAATCAGCCCCAGCATTTT.